These T cell receptor beta chains were read from a single sample in a study of blood T cell repertoires in COVID-19. Measured with immunoSEQ multiplex PCR; TCRdb has only the in-frame clones, and not every one. The data show more than 85,000 clones, 75% to 85% seen once. The sequenced sample consisted of peripheral blood. The receptors were gathered from a man aged 70-80 years with acute or convalescent COVID-19. The CDR3 runs from the conserved cysteine through the conserved F or W. A D gene is named only where the DNA matches it firmly. Clone size is given for some rows only: seen once, a few or many times, or a class if the clone is expanded.

V gene: TRBV10-3; clone size: .; D gene: TRBD2; J gene: TRBJ2-2; CDR3 length: 14; CDR3 DNA: TGTGCCATCAGGGATAGCGGGAGGGCCGGGGAGCTGTTTTTT; CDR3 protein: CAIRDSGRAGELFF
V gene: TRBV6-2/TRBV6-3; clone size: few; D gene: .; J gene: TRBJ2-7; CDR3 length: 15; CDR3 DNA: TGTGCCAGCAGTTACTCGATCGCGGGATCCCACGAGCAGTACTTC; CDR3 protein: CASSYSIAGSHEQYF
V gene: TRBV28; clone size: few; D gene: .; J gene: TRBJ1-5; CDR3 length: 17; CDR3 DNA: TGTGCCAGCAGTTTCGATACCGGGACATCCGGATATCAGCCCCAGCATTTT; CDR3 protein: CASSFDTGTSGYQPQHF
V gene: TRBV4-1; clone size: .; D gene: .; J gene: TRBJ1-2; CDR3 length: 15; CDR3 DNA: TGCGCCAGCAGCCCTACAGCCGGGACAAACTATGGCTACACCTTC; CDR3 protein: CASSPTAGTNYGYTF
V gene: TRBV11-1; clone size: .; D gene: TRBD1; J gene: TRBJ1-1; CDR3 length: 15; CDR3 DNA: TGTGCCAGCACCTATGGGGGACAGGTCCGCACTGAAGCTTTCTTT; CDR3 protein: CASTYGGQVRTEAFF
V gene: TRBV30; clone size: .; D gene: .; J gene: TRBJ2-1; CDR3 length: 13; CDR3 DNA: TGTGCCTGGGCCGGTAGCGGATACAATGAGCAGTTCTTC; CDR3 protein: CAWAGSGYNEQFF
V gene: TRBV24-1; clone size: .; D gene: TRBD1; J gene: TRBJ2-1; CDR3 length: 15; CDR3 DNA: TGTGCCACCAGTATTGGACAGGGTCGAACCAATGAGCAGTTCTTC; CDR3 protein: CATSIGQGRTNEQFF
V gene: TRBV4-1; clone size: .; D gene: .; J gene: TRBJ1-1; CDR3 length: 15; CDR3 DNA: TGCGCCAGCAGCCTCCCCGGAGGGGCGAACACTGAAGCTTTCTTT; CDR3 protein: CASSLPGGANTEAFF
V gene: TRBV21-1; clone size: .; D gene: .; J gene: TRBJ2-7; CDR3 length: 14; CDR3 DNA: TGTGCCAGCAGCGCACCGGGACAGACCTACGAGCAGTACTTC; CDR3 protein: CASSAPGQTYEQYF
V gene: TRBV12-3/TRBV12-4; clone size: many; D gene: .; J gene: TRBJ2-1; CDR3 length: 11; CDR3 DNA: TGTGCCAGCAGGAGGGAGAGCGAGCAGTTCTTC; CDR3 protein: CASRRESEQFF
V gene: TRBV2; clone size: .; D gene: .; J gene: TRBJ1-5; CDR3 length: 14; CDR3 DNA: TGTGCCAGCAGTGACTCCCAGGGGAATCAGCCCCAGCATTTT; CDR3 protein: CASSDSQGNQPQHF
V gene: TRBV28; clone size: .; D gene: TRBD1; J gene: TRBJ2-3; CDR3 length: 16; CDR3 DNA: TGTGCCAGCAGTTCACCGGGACAGGGTATGACAGATACGCAGTATTTT; CDR3 protein: CASSSPGQGMTDTQYF
V gene: TRBV6-6; clone size: .; D gene: .; J gene: TRBJ1-5; CDR3 length: 15; CDR3 DNA: TGTGCCAGCAGCTTTCCCCGACAGGGCAATCAGCCCCAGCATTTT; CDR3 protein: CASSFPRQGNQPQHF
V gene: TRBV5-1; clone size: .; D gene: .; J gene: TRBJ2-7; CDR3 length: 15; CDR3 DNA: TGCGCCAGCAGCCCCGAGGACTGGAGCTCCTACGAGCAGTACTTC; CDR3 protein: CASSPEDWSSYEQYF
V gene: TRBV7-2; clone size: .; D gene: TRBD1; J gene: TRBJ1-4; CDR3 length: 13; CDR3 DNA: TGTGCCAGCAGCTTTGACAGGGGAGAAAAACTGTTTTTT; CDR3 protein: CASSFDRGEKLFF
V gene: TRBV5-1; clone size: few; D gene: .; J gene: TRBJ1-2; CDR3 length: 14; CDR3 DNA: TGCGCCAGCAGCTTGGATGGCAGTGGCTATGGCTACACCTTC; CDR3 protein: CASSLDGSGYGYTF
V gene: TRBV27; clone size: .; D gene: .; J gene: TRBJ1-4; CDR3 length: 16; CDR3 DNA: TGTGCCAGCAGTTTGAGGGGACAAAGGGAAAGCGAAAAACTGTTTTTT; CDR3 protein: CASSLRGQRESEKLFF
V gene: TRBV19; clone size: .; D gene: .; J gene: TRBJ1-6; CDR3 length: 15; CDR3 DNA: TGTGCCAGTAGTCCCTACGGGGGGGCTAATTCACCCCTCCACTTT; CDR3 protein: CASSPYGGANSPLHF
V gene: TRBV9; clone size: .; D gene: TRBD2; J gene: TRBJ2-5; CDR3 length: 15; CDR3 DNA: TGTGCCAGCAGCGCTGGTAGCGGGGGGTCGGAGACCCAGTACTTC; CDR3 protein: CASSAGSGGSETQYF
V gene: TRBV27; clone size: few; D gene: .; J gene: TRBJ1-1; CDR3 length: 15; CDR3 DNA: TGTGCCAGCAGTTCCCGCAGTGGCAGGAACACTGAAGCTTTCTTT; CDR3 protein: CASSSRSGRNTEAFF
V gene: TRBV5-1; clone size: .; D gene: TRBD2; J gene: TRBJ2-7; CDR3 length: 16; CDR3 DNA: TGCGCCAGCAGCGTGGGACTAGCGGACTTCCTCTACGAGCAGTACTTC; CDR3 protein: CASSVGLADFLYEQYF
V gene: TRBV30; clone size: few; D gene: .; J gene: TRBJ1-2; CDR3 length: 12; CDR3 DNA: TGTGCCTGGAGTGTACCGGGGAATGGCTACACCTTC; CDR3 protein: CAWSVPGNGYTF
V gene: TRBV5-1; clone size: .; D gene: TRBD1; J gene: TRBJ2-6; CDR3 length: 17; CDR3 DNA: TGCGCCAGCAGCTTAACGACAGGGGCCTCTGGGGCCAACGTCCTGACTTTC; CDR3 protein: CASSLTTGASGANVLTF
V gene: TRBV7-2; clone size: .; D gene: .; J gene: TRBJ2-7; CDR3 length: 13; CDR3 DNA: TGTGCCAGCAGCTCCTCCGGGGGGCGGGAGCAGTACTTC; CDR3 protein: CASSSSGGREQYF
V gene: TRBV19; clone size: .; D gene: .; J gene: TRBJ1-6; CDR3 length: 13; CDR3 DNA: TGTGCCAGTTTCCGGGAGTATAATTCACCCCTCCACTTT; CDR3 protein: CASFREYNSPLHF
V gene: TRBV28; clone size: .; D gene: .; J gene: TRBJ2-1; CDR3 length: 16; CDR3 DNA: TGTGCCAGCAGTCCCCCGGTTAGTTCGGGCTACAATGAGCAGTTCTTC; CDR3 protein: CASSPPVSSGYNEQFF
V gene: TRBV18; clone size: .; D gene: TRBD1; J gene: TRBJ2-1; CDR3 length: 12; CDR3 DNA: TGTGCCAGCTCACAGGACAGGGAAAGGCGGTTCTTC; CDR3 protein: CASSQDRERRFF
V gene: TRBV25-1; clone size: .; D gene: TRBD1; J gene: TRBJ1-4; CDR3 length: 14; CDR3 DNA: TGTGCCAGCAGTGAGACAGGGGAAGGGGGAAAACTGTTTTTT; CDR3 protein: CASSETGEGGKLFF
V gene: TRBV19; clone size: many; D gene: TRBD1; J gene: TRBJ1-4; CDR3 length: 13; CDR3 DNA: TGTGCCAGTAGGAGGGGGCTTAAGGAAAAACTGTTTTTT; CDR3 protein: CASRRGLKEKLFF
V gene: TRBV7-2; clone size: .; D gene: .; J gene: TRBJ2-7; CDR3 length: 14; CDR3 DNA: TGTGCCAGCAGCTTAGGACAGATCTCCTACGAGCAGTACTTC; CDR3 protein: CASSLGQISYEQYF
V gene: TRBV27; clone size: .; D gene: .; J gene: TRBJ2-7; CDR3 length: 15; CDR3 DNA: TGTGCCAGCAGTTTCCGGAGACCACCTATCTACGAGCAGTACTTC; CDR3 protein: CASSFRRPPIYEQYF
V gene: TRBV11-3; clone size: .; D gene: .; J gene: TRBJ2-7; CDR3 length: 13; CDR3 DNA: TGTGCCAGCAGCTTAAAAGGAGCCTACGAGCAGTACTTC; CDR3 protein: CASSLKGAYEQYF
V gene: TRBV27; clone size: .; D gene: .; J gene: TRBJ2-1; CDR3 length: 19; CDR3 DNA: TGTGCCAGCAGTCGTACCCCGCCTAGCGCTTCGATATCCTACAATGAGCAGTTCTTC; CDR3 protein: CASSRTPPSASISYNEQFF
V gene: TRBV28; clone size: .; D gene: TRBD1; J gene: TRBJ2-7; CDR3 length: 15; CDR3 DNA: TGTGCCAGCAGTTTGTTACAGGGGCTGTCCTACGAGCAGTACTTC; CDR3 protein: CASSLLQGLSYEQYF
V gene: TRBV21-1; clone size: .; D gene: .; J gene: TRBJ1-4; CDR3 length: 18; CDR3 DNA: TGTGCCAGCCCTTGCCTTCTTCGACACCATGCAACTAATGAAAAACTGTTTTTT; CDR3 protein: CASPCLLRHHATNEKLFF
V gene: TRBV28; clone size: .; D gene: TRBD1; J gene: TRBJ2-1; CDR3 length: 15; CDR3 DNA: TGTGCCAGCAGTTCCACAGGGGTGGGCTATAATGAGCAGTTCTTC; CDR3 protein: CASSSTGVGYNEQFF
V gene: TRBV9; clone size: .; D gene: TRBD1; J gene: TRBJ2-1; CDR3 length: 15; CDR3 DNA: TGTGCCAGCAGCACGGGACAGGTGGGGGTGAATGAGCAGTTCTTC; CDR3 protein: CASSTGQVGVNEQFF
V gene: TRBV28; clone size: many; D gene: TRBD2; J gene: TRBJ2-1; CDR3 length: 13; CDR3 DNA: TGTGCCAGCCGTCTAGCGGGAGCCACAGGGCAGTTCTTC; CDR3 protein: CASRLAGATGQFF
V gene: TRBV27; clone size: .; D gene: TRBD2; J gene: TRBJ2-5; CDR3 length: 16; CDR3 DNA: TGTGCCAGCAGTAAACGGCTAGCGGGAGTATGGGAGACCCAGTACTTC; CDR3 protein: CASSKRLAGVWETQYF
V gene: TRBV3-1/TRBV3-2; clone size: once; D gene: .; J gene: TRBJ1-4; CDR3 length: 15; CDR3 DNA: TGTGCCAGCAGCCATCGCGACACCCAAAATGAAAAACTGTTTTTT; CDR3 protein: CASSHRDTQNEKLFF